This TCR beta chain derives from a study of blood T cells in healthy people across ages. This clonotype was observed a few times. For the second PCR, which ran for 7 to 11 cycles, a sample-barcoded 5' primer and a J-beta primer mix were used. TCRdb fed the 5' RACE reads into MiXCR, producing one record per CDR3 protein. The table has hundreds of thousands of distinct CDR3 sequences, 20% to 25% seen once. What was sequenced was blood. The receptor comes from a man in his 70s in good health.

The CDR3: CASSLEKGADEKLFF. The CDR3 nucleotides are TGTGCCAGCAGCTTAGAGAAGGGGGCGGATGAAAAACTGTTTTTT. The V call is TRBV7-9, the J call TRBJ1-4, with 7 positions matching TRBD1. This CDR3 is 15 amino acids long. V was clipped by 1 base and J by 6 bases; unmatched bases: 5. Germline values: CDR1 SEHNR, CDR2 FQNEAQ (reference sequence).